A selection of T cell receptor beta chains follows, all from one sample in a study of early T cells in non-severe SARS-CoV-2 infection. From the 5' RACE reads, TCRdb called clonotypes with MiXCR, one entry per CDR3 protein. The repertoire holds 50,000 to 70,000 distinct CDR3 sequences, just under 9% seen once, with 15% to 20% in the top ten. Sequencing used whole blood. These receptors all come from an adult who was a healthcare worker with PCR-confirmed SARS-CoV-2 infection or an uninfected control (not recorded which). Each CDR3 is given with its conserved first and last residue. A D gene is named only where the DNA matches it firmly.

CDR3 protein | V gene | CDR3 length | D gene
CASSLFGGNTGELFF | TRBV7-9 | 15 | NA
CASSPRGSGSYEQYF | TRBV13 | 15 | TRBD2
CASSYGLLYNEQFF | TRBV6-2/TRBV6-3 | 14 | NA
CSVESKAGSTDTQYF | TRBV29-1 | 15 | TRBD2
CSAGTSVDYNEQFF | TRBV29-1 | 14 | TRBD2
CASSLRKGNEAFF | TRBV7-2 | 13 | NA
CSVEHGLKTQYF | TRBV29-1 | 12 | NA
CASSQGPPSGTATYEQYF | TRBV4-1 | 18 | TRBD2
CASSGLAGGPAGANVLTF | TRBV2 | 18 | TRBD2
CASSLSLSLNEQFF | TRBV12-3/TRBV12-4 | 14 | NA
CSAKGETAAQYF | TRBV20-1 | 12 | NA
CASRPRNGELFF | TRBV19 | 12 | NA
CASKDWAGGLDTQYF | TRBV27 | 15 | TRBD2
CASSLQGAGEKLFF | TRBV5-6 | 14 | TRBD1
CSASPDASYEQYF | TRBV20-1 | 13 | NA
CASSPGQLPGSNQPQHF | TRBV18 | 17 | NA
CASSYVSSNQPQHF | TRBV6-5 | 14 | NA
CSVLVGLATEQYF | TRBV29-1 | 13 | TRBD2
CASSPRVIDEQFF | TRBV5-4 | 13 | NA
CASSLGAGNYGYTF | TRBV5-1 | 14 | NA
CASSRGQGAEAFF | TRBV7-7 | 13 | TRBD1
CASTHSTDTQYF | TRBV7-8 | 12 | NA
CATSERQGTDTQYF | TRBV24-1 | 14 | TRBD1
CASSFGHRSEAFF | TRBV28 | 13 | NA
CASSLAGQGASGYEQYF | TRBV7-9 | 17 | TRBD1
CASSPGQVDQPQHF | TRBV18 | 14 | TRBD1
CASSLRGLAGVEQFF | TRBV28 | 15 | TRBD2
CASSWAGQLQGSYNEQFF | TRBV5-1 | 18 | NA
CASRQGEVTEAFF | TRBV28 | 13 | TRBD1
CASSTTSGNEQYF | TRBV19 | 13 | TRBD2
CASSRFPVGTEAFF | TRBV6-2/TRBV6-3 | 14 | NA
CASSSTGTGGTDTQYF | TRBV28 | 16 | TRBD1
CATSERGLAGPNEQFF | TRBV24-1 | 16 | TRBD2
CASSFFSANYGYTF | TRBV5-4 | 14 | NA
CATSRDPSAREQYF | TRBV15 | 14 | NA
CAISAQGGVTEAFF | TRBV10-3 | 14 | NA
CATGDHSGANVLTF | TRBV10-3 | 14 | NA
CSATGQIFGPQHF | TRBV20-1 | 13 | NA
CASSGSRTGVHNEQFF | TRBV5-1 | 16 | TRBD1
CASSLSFRNEQFF | TRBV27 | 13 | NA
CASSLLPTGTDTQYF | TRBV7-9 | 15 | NA
CASSMTGGSYNEQFF | TRBV19 | 15 | TRBD1
CASSYRGYSNQPQHF | TRBV6-2/TRBV6-3 | 15 | NA
CSVGVWPSGSDEQYF | TRBV29-1 | 15 | TRBD2
CASSLVNWNTEAFF | TRBV7-2 | 14 | NA
CAISDNRGRREAFF | TRBV10-3 | 14 | TRBD1
CASSSLGPSDTQYF | TRBV12-3/TRBV12-4 | 14 | NA
CSVSRQNYNEQFF | TRBV29-1 | 13 | NA
CSVREGNQPQHF | TRBV29-1 | 12 | NA
CASSLALSGRAHEQFF | TRBV7-2 | 16 | TRBD2
CASSAGQGNGYTF | TRBV28 | 13 | TRBD1
CASSYGRYNEQFF | TRBV6-5 | 13 | NA
CASSLLPNRGEHGYTF | TRBV7-3 | 16 | NA